This T cell receptor beta chain was found in a study of cytomegalovirus exposure and HLA in healthy donors. Study summary: Among roughly 190 million T cells, an earlier analysis found 117 million unique TCR beta sequences.

The CDR3 extends over 12 amino acids. Between the trimmed V and J ends, which lost 5 bases and 6 bases, there was a span of 8 bases. Germline values: CDR1 SGHAT, CDR2 FQNNGV. Study-level findings and limits: Data from an earlier analysis indicated that most TCR beta V segments were productive either about 87% or about 30% of the time. Several of the most significant clusters appeared linked to common viral pathogens, based on a later analysis. Based on reports, TCR beta sequences accurately predicted HLA-A and HLA-B alleles for most subjects.

A remark on this clone: Its antigen is unknown.

Researchers ran the PCR with 60 Vbeta and 13 Jbeta primers. The repertoire was sequenced with immunoSEQ multiplex PCR; TCRdb's copy has only in-frame clones and lacks some. There are 180,000 or so clones in the sample; 70% to 85% occur only once, and approximately 0.092% lies in the top ten. Sequencing was performed on PBMCs. The source is a boy aged 2 to 10 in good health and CMV-seronegative. This chain joins TRBV11-2 and TRBJ2-1; D gene unclear. Written as DNA, the CDR3 is TGTGCCAGCAGCCAAAAGCGCAATGAGCAGTTCTTC. It is translated as CASSQKRNEQFF.